The text below deals with one T cell receptor (beta chain). Its cognate antigen is unknown. With 60 Vbeta and 13 Jbeta primers, the PCR was carried out. Using immunoSEQ multiplex PCR, the repertoire was profiled, and TCRdb retains in-frame clones only, with some absent. The sample has over 130,000 clones; 80% are singletons. This entry is derived from a study of cytomegalovirus exposure and HLA in healthy donors. Study results and limitations: Highest at DRB1 and lowest at HLA-C, TCR association rates differed among HLA loci in a later analysis. The study put 150 or so TCR beta chains on its list as cytomegalovirus-associated. A few chains tied to CMV proved CMV antigen-specific in vitro. TCR sequences were mostly rare, though some public TCRs occurred in many donors.

The CDR3 covers 13 residues. Looked up from germline, CDR1 is GTSNPN and CDR2 is SVGIG (reference sequence). This clonotype was sampled from a man aged 50-59 years in good health and CMV-seronegative. The chain uses TRBV30 and TRBJ2-5; maybe TRBD1 (7 bases). The DNA matches TRBJ2-7 better at its end, which makes the J call doubtful. The sequencing sample was made of PBMCs. CDR3 in DNA: TGTGCCTGGACCAGGGGGGTCTCCTACGAGCAGTACTTC. As protein: CAWTRGVSYEQYF.